This is a list of T cell receptor beta chains from one sample in a study of blood T cell repertoires in COVID-19. The protocol was immunoSEQ multiplex PCR, while the TCRdb copy is restricted to in-frame clones and leaves out a portion. The sample comprises about 250,000 clones, approximately 79% of which are singletons, and 4% to 6% rests with the top ten. Sequencing was performed on peripheral blood. Every receptor here comes from a woman older than 75 with active or convalescent COVID-19. Each CDR3 is given with its conserved first and last residue. The D gene is left open where the match is weak. Size is stated for part of the rows, as once, few or many counts, or as a class when the clone is expanded.

TRBJ1-2,TRBD1,TRBV30,NA,CAWSLGRGLGGYTF,TGTGCCTGGAGTTTGGGCAGGGGGCTTGGTGGCTACACCTTC
TRBJ2-7,TRBD2,TRBV30,few,CAWSGPIAGGTSSYEQYF,TGTGCCTGGAGTGGTCCGATAGCGGGGGGGACAAGCTCCTACGAGCAGTACTTC
TRBJ1-3,NA,TRBV7-9,NA,CASRAGAGNTIYF,TGTGCCAGCAGGGCGGGAGCTGGAAACACCATATATTTT
TRBJ1-2,NA,TRBV11-2,NA,CASSLDQGRGYTF,TGTGCCAGCAGCTTAGACCAGGGTCGGGGCTACACCTTC
TRBJ1-5,TRBD1,TRBV10-3,NA,CAISEGRGQGSRQPQHF,TGTGCCATCAGTGAGGGAAGGGGACAGGGAAGTCGGCAGCCCCAGCATTTT
TRBJ1-5,NA,TRBV28,NA,CASSLRQHNQPQHF,TGTGCCAGCAGTTTACGACAGCACAATCAGCCCCAGCATTTT
TRBJ2-3,TRBD2,TRBV20-1,NA,CSASTSGNKNTQYF,TGCAGTGCTAGTACTAGCGGGAATAAAAATACGCAGTATTTT
TRBJ2-3,NA,TRBV25-1,many,CASSETGSTDTQYF,TGTGCCAGCAGTGAAACAGGGAGCACAGATACGCAGTATTTT
TRBJ2-2,NA,TRBV4-1,NA,CASSPQIGAGVGTGELFF,TGCGCCAGCAGCCCTCAGATTGGGGCAGGGGTAGGGACCGGGGAGCTGTTTTTT
TRBJ1-1,NA,TRBV12-3/TRBV12-4,NA,CASSLIGTEAFF,TGTGCCAGCAGTTTAATCGGCACTGAAGCTTTCTTT
TRBJ1-3,NA,TRBV5-1,many,CASSPPWETGNTIYF,TGCGCCAGCAGCCCGCCCTGGGAGACAGGAAACACCATATATTTT
TRBJ2-3,TRBD2,TRBV11-2,NA,CASGDFGRDTDTQYF,TGTGCCAGCGGAGATTTTGGGAGGGACACAGATACGCAGTATTTT
TRBJ1-4,NA,TRBV6-4,NA,CASSDRRGEKLFF,TGTGCCAGCAGTGACAGGCGAGGGGAAAAACTGTTTTTT
TRBJ1-3,TRBD1,TRBV2,NA,CASSYSHRQGVAGNTIYF,TGTGCCAGCAGCTACTCCCACAGACAGGGGGTCGCTGGAAACACCATATATTTT
TRBJ1-6,NA,TRBV7-9,once,CASSLQYNSPLHF,TGTGCCAGCAGCTTACAATATAATTCACCCCTCCACTTT
TRBJ2-3,NA,TRBV24-1,NA,CATSGQGGADTQYF,TGTGCCACCAGTGGCCAGGGTGGTGCAGATACGCAGTATTTT
TRBJ1-6,NA,TRBV2,NA,CASSDMGQGNSPLHF,TGTGCCAGCAGTGATATGGGTCAGGGGAATTCACCCCTCCACTTT
TRBJ2-7,NA,TRBV30,NA,CAWSAFGGSYEQYF,TGTGCCTGGAGTGCGTTCGGGGGCTCCTACGAGCAGTACTTC
TRBJ2-5,TRBD2,TRBV19,NA,CASSVGLAGLTQETQYF,TGTGCCAGTAGTGTCGGACTAGCGGGGTTGACGCAAGAGACCCAGTACTTC
TRBJ2-5,NA,TRBV19,NA,CASSIHREETQYF,TGTGCCAGTAGTATTCACAGAGAAGAGACCCAGTACTTC
TRBJ2-5,TRBD2,TRBV3-1/TRBV3-2,once,CASSQVTLAGQETQYF,TGTGCCAGCAGCCAAGTAACCCTAGCGGGCCAAGAGACCCAGTACTTC
TRBJ2-7,TRBD1,TRBV5-1,NA,CASSFGQGASYEQYF,TGCGCCAGCAGCTTCGGGCAGGGGGCTTCCTACGAGCAGTACTTC
TRBJ2-5,TRBD2,TRBV19,NA,CASSISPGGAQETQYF,TGTGCCAGTAGTATTTCCCCCGGGGGGGCCCAAGAGACCCAGTACTTC
TRBJ2-1,TRBD2,TRBV5-1,NA,CASSPGVTSGSGEQFF,TGCGCCAGCAGTCCGGGGGTCACTAGCGGGAGCGGTGAGCAGTTCTTC
TRBJ1-6,TRBD1,TRBV27,NA,CASSDRVNSPLHF,TGTGCCAGCAGTGACAGGGTTAATTCACCCCTCCACTTT
TRBJ1-6,TRBD1,TRBV2,once,CASSEFFGAGTGGVGYNSPLHF,TGTGCCAGCAGTGAATTCTTCGGGGCCGGGACAGGGGGCGTCGGATATAATTCACCCCTCCACTTT
TRBJ1-5,TRBD1,TRBV5-6,NA,CASSSGQSNQPQHF,TGTGCCAGCAGCTCGGGACAGAGCAATCAGCCCCAGCATTTT
TRBJ1-2,TRBD1,TRBV7-8,few,CASSLGGQAAYGYTF,TGTGCCAGCAGCTTAGGCGGACAGGCTGCCTATGGCTACACCTTC
TRBJ2-2,NA,TRBV28,NA,CASSPTYTGELFF,TGTGCCAGCAGCCCAACTTATACCGGGGAGCTGTTTTTT
TRBJ1-2,NA,TRBV5-1,NA,CASSPRPSESHGYTF,TGCGCCAGCAGCCCGAGGCCTTCGGAGAGCCATGGCTACACCTTC
TRBJ2-1,NA,TRBV5-6,few,CASSFEAVSFF,TGTGCCAGCAGCTTCGAAGCGGTCTCGTTCTTC
TRBJ2-7,NA,TRBV4-2,NA,CASSQDPSRYEQYF,TGTGCCAGCAGCCAAGATCCTTCTCGTTACGAGCAGTACTTC
TRBJ1-6,TRBD1,TRBV6-6,NA,CASSLRTGGNSPLHF,TGTGCCAGCAGTCTTCGGACAGGGGGTAATTCACCCCTCCACTTT
TRBJ2-2,NA,TRBV15,NA,CATSRDRPSYTGELFF,TGTGCCACCAGCAGAGATCGGCCTAGCTACACCGGGGAGCTGTTTTTT
TRBJ2-3,NA,TRBV2,NA,CASSARSSTDTQYF,TGTGCCAGCAGTGCGCGGTCCAGCACAGATACGCAGTATTTT
TRBJ2-6,NA,TRBV21-1,few,CASRATTLLSGANVLTF,TGTGCCAGCAGGGCGACTACCCTTCTATCTGGGGCCAACGTCCTGACTTTC
TRBJ1-4,NA,TRBV15,NA,CATSSPSNGEKLFF,TGTGCCACCAGCAGTCCTTCAAACGGGGAAAAACTGTTTTTT
TRBJ2-3,NA,TRBV12-3/TRBV12-4,NA,CASGGARGDTQYF,TGTGCCAGCGGGGGGGCCAGAGGAGATACGCAGTATTTT
TRBJ1-4,NA,TRBV12-2,NA,CASRGEPADHRFTTNEKLFF,TGTGCAAGTCGCGGAGAACCAGCAGACCACCGATTCACAACTAATGAAAAACTGTTTTTT
TRBJ1-6,NA,TRBV28,NA,CASRQGAANSPLHF,TGTGCCAGCAGGCAGGGTGCTGCGAATTCACCCCTCCACTTT
TRBJ2-3,TRBD2,TRBV24-1,NA,CATSDIGLAGADTQYF,TGTGCCACCAGTGATATCGGACTAGCGGGGGCAGATACGCAGTATTTT
TRBJ1-5,NA,TRBV27,NA,CASSTDGQYHQPQHF,TGTGCCAGCAGTACCGATGGACAGTACCATCAGCCCCAGCATTTT
TRBJ1-1,TRBD1,TRBV25-1,NA,CASSATGVFDTEAFF,TGTGCCAGCAGCGCCACAGGGGTTTTCGACACTGAAGCTTTCTTT
TRBJ1-2,NA,TRBV5-4,NA,CASSLNRGTHGYTF,TGTGCCAGCAGCTTGAATAGGGGTACCCATGGCTACACCTTC
TRBJ2-2,TRBD1,TRBV5-1,NA,CASSLGQGAGNTGELFF,TGCGCCAGCAGCCTGGGACAGGGGGCTGGGAACACCGGGGAGCTGTTTTTT
TRBJ1-3,NA,TRBV24-1,NA,CATSDSRAAGGNTIYF,TGTGCCACCAGTGATTCCAGGGCAGCGGGTGGAAACACCATATATTTT
TRBJ2-7,NA,TRBV14,NA,CASSQDQGGLGKYF,TGTGCCAGCAGCCAAGATCAGGGAGGCCTTGGAAAGTACTTC
TRBJ1-3,NA,TRBV18,NA,CASSPSRSGNTIYF,TGTGCCAGCTCACCAAGCCGCTCTGGAAACACCATATATTTT
TRBJ2-1,NA,TRBV27,NA,CASSFQGGEEQFF,TGTGCCAGCAGCTTTCAGGGGGGCGAAGAGCAGTTCTTC
TRBJ2-1,TRBD2,TRBV4-1,NA,CASSPMRHSGRNEQFF,TGCGCCAGCAGCCCCATGAGACATAGCGGGAGGAATGAGCAGTTCTTC
TRBJ1-2,TRBD1,TRBV6-5,NA,CASSRTGSYGYTF,TGTGCCAGCAGTCGGACAGGGTCCTATGGCTACACCTTC
TRBJ2-7,TRBD2,TRBV28,NA,CASSGGTSGTYEQYF,TGTGCCAGCAGTGGCGGGACTAGCGGGACCTACGAGCAGTACTTC
TRBJ1-4,NA,TRBV27,NA,CASSLSPRGITNEKLFF,TGTGCCAGCAGTTTATCCCCCCGCGGTATAACTAATGAAAAACTGTTTTTT